The present T cell receptor (beta chain) was sequenced within a study of shared clonotypes between healthy human individuals. Note on this clone: Its specificity is unknown.

Profiled with immunoSEQ multiplex PCR; TCRdb holds only in-frame clones, not every one. The data contain 2 million to 2.5 million clones, more than 90% of them singletons. Study-wide findings and caveats: Clonotypes that were shared across a few donors made up approximately 5.1% of naive CD4 clonotypes.

CDR1 and CDR2 from the germline V gene are SNHLY and FYNNEI. The CDR3 loop spans 14 amino acids. Deletions cut 5 bases from V and 4 bases from J, with 13 bases between. The TCR originated in a man aged 18 to 35 in good health. The V gene is TRBV2, the J gene TRBJ2-3; D remains ambiguous. The sequenced material came from naive CD4+ T cells sorted from blood. Stated subset: CD45RA+ positively selected. The CDR3 sequence is CASSNQRSADTQYF. Written as DNA, the CDR3 is TGTGCCAGCAGTAACCAGAGGTCAGCAGATACGCAGTATTTT.